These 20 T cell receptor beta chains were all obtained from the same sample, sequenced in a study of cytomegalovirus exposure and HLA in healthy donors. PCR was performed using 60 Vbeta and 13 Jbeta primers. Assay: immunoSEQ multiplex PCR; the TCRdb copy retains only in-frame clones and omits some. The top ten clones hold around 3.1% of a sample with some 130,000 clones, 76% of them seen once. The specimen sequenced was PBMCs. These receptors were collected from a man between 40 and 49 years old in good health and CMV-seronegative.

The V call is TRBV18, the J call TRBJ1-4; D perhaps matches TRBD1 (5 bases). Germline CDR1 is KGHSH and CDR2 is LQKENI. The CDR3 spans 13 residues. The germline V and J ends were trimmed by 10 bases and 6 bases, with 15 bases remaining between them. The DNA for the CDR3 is TGTGCCACCTCCGGGGGACGCGATGAAAAACTGTTTTTT. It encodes CATSGGRDEKLFF.

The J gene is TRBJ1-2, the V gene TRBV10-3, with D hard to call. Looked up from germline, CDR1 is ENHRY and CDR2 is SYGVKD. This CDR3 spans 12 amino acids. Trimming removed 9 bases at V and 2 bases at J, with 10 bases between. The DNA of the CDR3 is TGTGCCATTTGGTCGCAGAACTATGGCTACACCTTC. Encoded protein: CAIWSQNYGYTF.

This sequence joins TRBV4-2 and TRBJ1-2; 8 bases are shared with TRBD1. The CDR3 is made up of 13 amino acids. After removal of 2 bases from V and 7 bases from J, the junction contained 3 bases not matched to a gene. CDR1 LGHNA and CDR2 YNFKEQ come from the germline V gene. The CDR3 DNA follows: TGTGCCAGCAGCCAACAGGGGGCGGCTGGCTACACCTTC. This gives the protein CASSQQGAAGYTF.

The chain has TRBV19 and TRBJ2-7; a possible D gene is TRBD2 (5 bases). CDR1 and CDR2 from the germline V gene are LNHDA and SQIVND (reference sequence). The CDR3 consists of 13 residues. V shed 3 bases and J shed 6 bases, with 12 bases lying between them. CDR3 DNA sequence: TGTGCCAGTAGTATGAGGGAAAGGAGCGAGCAGTACTTC. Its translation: CASSMRERSEQYF.

As DNA, the CDR3 is TGTGCCAGCAGTTTAGTGGCTAGCGGGGCCGAGCAGTTCTTC. It specifies CASSLVASGAEQFF. J is TRBJ2-1 and V is TRBV27; the match to TRBD2 covers 9 bases. The germline V gene has CDR1 MNHEY and CDR2 SMNVEV (reference sequence). V dropped 2 bases and J dropped 10; count of bases not matched to a gene: 6. The CDR3 runs 14 residues.

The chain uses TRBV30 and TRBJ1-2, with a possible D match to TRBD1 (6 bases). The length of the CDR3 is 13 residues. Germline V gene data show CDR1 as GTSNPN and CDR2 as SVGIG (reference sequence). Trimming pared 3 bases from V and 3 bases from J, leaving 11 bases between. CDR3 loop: CAWRSDRDYGYTF. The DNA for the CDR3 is TGTGCCTGGAGGTCGGACAGAGACTATGGCTACACCTTC.

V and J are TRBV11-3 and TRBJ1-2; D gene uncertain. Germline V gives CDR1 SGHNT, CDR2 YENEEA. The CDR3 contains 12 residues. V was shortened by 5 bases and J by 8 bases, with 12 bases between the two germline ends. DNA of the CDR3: TGTGCCAGCAGCCCCCCGGTCCCGGGCTACACCTTC. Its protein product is CASSPPVPGYTF.

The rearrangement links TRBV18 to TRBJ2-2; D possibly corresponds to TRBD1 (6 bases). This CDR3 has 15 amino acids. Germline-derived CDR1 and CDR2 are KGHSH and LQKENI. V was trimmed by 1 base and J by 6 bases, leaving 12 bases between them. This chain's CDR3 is CASSPRGPGAGELFF. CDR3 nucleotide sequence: TGTGCCAGCTCACCACGGGGGCCCGGGGCCGGGGAGCTGTTTTTT.

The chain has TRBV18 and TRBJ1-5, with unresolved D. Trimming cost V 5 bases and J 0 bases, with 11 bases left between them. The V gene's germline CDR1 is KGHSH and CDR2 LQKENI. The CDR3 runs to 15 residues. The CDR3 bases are TGTGCCAGCTCAAGTGAGGGCTATAGCAATCAGCCCCAGCATTTT. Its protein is CASSSEGYSNQPQHF.

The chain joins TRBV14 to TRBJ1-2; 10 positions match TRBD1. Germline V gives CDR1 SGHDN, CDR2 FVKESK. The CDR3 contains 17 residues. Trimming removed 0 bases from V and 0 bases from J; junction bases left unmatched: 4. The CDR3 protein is CASSQDPDRGPNYGYTF. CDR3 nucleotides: TGTGCCAGCAGCCAAGATCCTGACAGGGGGCCTAACTATGGCTACACCTTC. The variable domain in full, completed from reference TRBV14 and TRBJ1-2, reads EAGVTQFPSHSVIEKGQTVTLRCDPISGHDNLYWYRRVMGKEIKFLLHFVKESKQDESGMPNNRFLAERTGGTYSTLKVQPAELEDSGVYFCASSQDPDRGPNYGYTFGSGTRLTVV.

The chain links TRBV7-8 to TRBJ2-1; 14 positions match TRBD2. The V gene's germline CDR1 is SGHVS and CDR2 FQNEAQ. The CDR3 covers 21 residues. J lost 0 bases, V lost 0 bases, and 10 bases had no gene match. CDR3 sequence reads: CASSLARLGTSGSSSYNEQFF. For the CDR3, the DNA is TGTGCCAGCAGCTTAGCCCGCCTGGGGACTAGCGGGAGCAGCTCCTACAATGAGCAGTTCTTC.

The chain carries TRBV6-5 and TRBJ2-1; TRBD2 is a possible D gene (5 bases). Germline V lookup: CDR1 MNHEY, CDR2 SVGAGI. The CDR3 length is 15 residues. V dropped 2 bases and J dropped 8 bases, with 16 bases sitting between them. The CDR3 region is CASSYLAGSRDEQFF. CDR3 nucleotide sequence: TGTGCCAGCAGTTACCTCGCGGGCAGTCGGGATGAGCAGTTCTTC.

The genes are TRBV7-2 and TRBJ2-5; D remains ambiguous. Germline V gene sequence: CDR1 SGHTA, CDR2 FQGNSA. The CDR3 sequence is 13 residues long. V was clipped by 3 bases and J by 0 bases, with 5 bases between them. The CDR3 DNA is TGTGCCAGCAGCTTCAGAAACCAAGAGACCCAGTACTTC. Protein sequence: CASSFRNQETQYF.

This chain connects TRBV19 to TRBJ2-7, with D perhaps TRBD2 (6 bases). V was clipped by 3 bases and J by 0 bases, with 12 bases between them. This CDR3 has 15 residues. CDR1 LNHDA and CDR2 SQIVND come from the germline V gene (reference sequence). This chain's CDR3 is CASSIRGYTSYEQYF. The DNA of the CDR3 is TGTGCCAGTAGTATTCGGGGGTATACCTCCTACGAGCAGTACTTC.

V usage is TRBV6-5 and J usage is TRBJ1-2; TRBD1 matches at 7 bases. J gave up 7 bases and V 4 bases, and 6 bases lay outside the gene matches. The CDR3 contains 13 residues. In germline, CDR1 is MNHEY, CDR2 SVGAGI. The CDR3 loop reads CASSFRQGGGYTF. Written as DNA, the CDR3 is TGTGCCAGCAGTTTCCGACAGGGTGGTGGCTACACCTTC.

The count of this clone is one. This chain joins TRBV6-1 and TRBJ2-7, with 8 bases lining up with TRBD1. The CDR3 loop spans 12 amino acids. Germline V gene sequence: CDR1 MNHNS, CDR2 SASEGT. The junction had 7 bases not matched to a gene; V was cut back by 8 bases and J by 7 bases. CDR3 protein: CASQGQGREQYF. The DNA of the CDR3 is TGTGCCAGCCAAGGACAGGGTAGGGAGCAGTACTTC.

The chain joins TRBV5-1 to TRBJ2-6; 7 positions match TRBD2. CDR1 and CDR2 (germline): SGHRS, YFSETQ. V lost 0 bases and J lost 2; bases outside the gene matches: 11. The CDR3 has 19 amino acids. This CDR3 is CASSLGSGGRSTGANVLTF. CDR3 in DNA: TGCGCCAGCAGCTTGGGTTCGGGAGGAAGGTCTACTGGGGCCAACGTCCTGACTTTC.

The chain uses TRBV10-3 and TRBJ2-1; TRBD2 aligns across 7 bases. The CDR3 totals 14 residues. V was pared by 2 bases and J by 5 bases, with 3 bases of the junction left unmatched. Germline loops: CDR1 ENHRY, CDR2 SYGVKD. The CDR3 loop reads CAISEVRGNNEQFF. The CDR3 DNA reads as TGTGCCATCAGTGAGGTGCGGGGGAACAATGAGCAGTTCTTC.

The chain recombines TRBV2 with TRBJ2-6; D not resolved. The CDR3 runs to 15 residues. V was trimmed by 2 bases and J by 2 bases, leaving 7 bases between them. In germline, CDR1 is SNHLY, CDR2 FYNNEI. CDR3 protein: CASSEHGPGANVLTF. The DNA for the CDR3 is TGTGCCAGCAGTGAACATGGGCCTGGGGCCAACGTCCTGACTTTC. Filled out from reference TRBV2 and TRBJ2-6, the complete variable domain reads EPEVTQTPSHQVTQMGQEVILRCVPISNHLYFYWYRQILGQKVEFLVSFYNNEISEKSEIFDDQFSVERPDGSNFTLKIRSTKLEDSAMYFCASSEHGPGANVLTFGAGSRLTVL.

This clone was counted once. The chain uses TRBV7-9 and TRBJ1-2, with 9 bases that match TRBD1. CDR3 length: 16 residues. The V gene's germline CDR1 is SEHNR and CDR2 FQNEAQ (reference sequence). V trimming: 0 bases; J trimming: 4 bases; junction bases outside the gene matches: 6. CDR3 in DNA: TGTGCCAGCAGCTTAGCGAACACAGGGGGCGGCTATGGCTACACCTTC. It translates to CASSLANTGGGYGYTF.